This T cell receptor beta chain comes out of a study of cytomegalovirus exposure and HLA in healthy donors. Study-wide points: Analyzed later, association rates of TCRs varied across HLA loci, with DRB1 most and HLA-C fewest. The study recorded about 150 TCR beta chains that were cytomegalovirus-associated. Sequence variants that were highly shared formed a cluster that was likely a sequencing artifact.

This CDR3 contains 15 residues. Germline CDR1 reads LGHNA; CDR2 reads YNFKEQ. Worth noting for this clone: Its antigen is currently unknown.

Researchers ran the PCR with 60 Vbeta and 13 Jbeta primers. Some clones are missing from TCRdb's copy, which holds only in-frame ones; the method was immunoSEQ multiplex PCR. The sample lists about 140,000 clones, around 77% occurring once. The chain links TRBV4-2 to TRBJ2-5, with 8 bases fitting TRBD1. The DNA end favors TRBJ2-7, so the J call may be wrong. The receptor was derived from a young man in good health and CMV-seronegative. Sequencing used PBMCs. The CDR3 spells CASSQESQGAVEQYF. CDR3 sequence (DNA): TGTGCCAGCAGCCAAGAAAGCCAGGGGGCGGTCGAGCAGTACTTC.